A single T cell receptor beta chain is shown here with its context. Its binding antigen is unknown. This sample was taken from a study of monozygotic twins with inflammatory bowel disease (dated by TCRdb to the late 2010s). Study-level background: In total, approximately 28 monozygotic twin pairs made up the full study: 19 Danish pairs, all IBD-discordant, plus nine German pairs, of which four were IBD-concordant and five were IBD-discordant. Each individual had, on average, about 151 000 unique TCRalpha sequences and 181 000 unique TCRbeta sequences available for analysis. Disease-associated traits were sought mainly through comparisons between IBD patients and their genetically identical healthy co-twins within discordant pairs. Here is what the overall study found, with its caveats: Because patients received different immunosuppressive treatments, the repertoires may have picked up extra background noise and variability between individuals. No difference in repertoire similarity was observed between concordant and discordant twins, possibly owing to limited statistical power. No single strong signal or clonotype linked to IBD turned up in the results, so the idea that one exists was not supported. Fewer clonotypes were shared with other individuals by IBD patients than by healthy twins, most markedly in patients showing signs of disease activity. Different T cell subtypes could not be distinguished in the analysis. TCRbeta repertoire diversity, by inverse Simpson index, was decreased in IBD patients compared with their healthy co-twins.

Libraries were constructed by 5' RACE. Preparation of each TCR library used roughly 3,300 ng of total RNA. For each sample, cDNA synthesis with SMARTScribe reverse transcriptase was split into eight separate reactions. During cDNA synthesis, template switching introduced unique molecular identifiers that contained a 6-nucleotide sample barcode. Amplification of TCRalpha and TCRbeta cDNA involved two nested PCRs of 16 and 9 cycles, and each PCR was followed by bead purification. Before amplification, the cDNA was both treated with uracil DNA-glycosylase and purified with the QIAquick PCR purification kit. The second PCR was the step at which Illumina TruSeq-compatible adapters and sample-specific barcodes were added. TapeStation and Qubit were used to check library quality and concentration, and roughly 5 ng of each library went into the pool. Pooled libraries were sequenced on an Illumina HiSeq2500 single-index Rapid Run with 2 x 100 bp reads and custom sequencing primers. On the authors' methods: PCR and sequencing errors were corrected by UMI-based consensus assembly using MiGEC version 1.2.6. MiXCR version 2.1.1 was used to carry out V(D)J alignment, clonotype assembly and CDR3 extraction. Gene usage, clonotype sharing and MAIT/NKT TCR abundance were normalised by analysing the top 1000, 10 000 and 20 000 clonotypes per sample. After downsampling to 27 000 UMIs, diversity was calculated as the inverse Simpson index using the vegan R package. Statistical testing used paired Mann-Whitney U tests on the discordant twin pairs and applied Benjamini-Hochberg correction for multiple testing. The reads, reprocessed by TCRdb, yield one row per CDR3 protein sequence and no DNA. These V and J calls are TCRdb output, not the study's own analysis. The table for this sample records some 83,000 distinct CDR3 sequences. Roughly 7.4% of the sample belongs to the ten largest clones.

The CDR3, cysteine through phenylalanine, is 16 amino acids long. Only the protein is on record. The germline V gene specifies MNHNS as CDR1 and SASEGT as CDR2. From each donor, a roughly 2.5 ml peripheral blood sample was collected into PAXgene tubes and stored at -80 degrees C. Without any T cell sorting, total RNA was extracted from whole blood using the PAXgene blood miRNA kit on an automated QIAcube. Peripheral blood from monozygotic twin pairs concordant or discordant for inflammatory bowel disease was subjected to deep TCRalpha and TCRbeta repertoire profiling with unique molecular barcoding. Smoking habits were recorded for all twin pairs, and individuals were classified as current, former or never smokers.

Sequencing was performed on blood. This TCR came from a human donor with ulcerative colitis or Crohn's disease, or a healthy co-twin of an affected twin (not recorded which). Recombination connected TRBV6-1 to TRBJ1-1. The CDR3 reads as follows: CASFPSREGENTEAFF.